The subject of this entry is one T cell receptor beta chain. The antigen remains unidentified. This sample is part of a study of Ad26.COV2.S vaccination and SARS-CoV-2 variants. At the level of the study: In the COV1001 trial, the donor was in the Ad26.COV2.S arm.

Assay used: immunoSEQ multiplex PCR; TCRdb lists only in-frame clones, some missing. The sample yields 440,000 or so clones, 90% seen once. General study points: Non-spike TCR breadth did not differ much between vaccine and placebo recipients. Substantial breadth in spike-specific CD8+ and CD4+ T cell responses was reportedly seen after vaccination.

Germline V gives CDR1 MDHEN, CDR2 SYDVKM. The CDR3 sequence is 18 residues long. After removal of 5 bases from V and 1 base from J, the junction contained 7 bases not matched to a gene. Sample treatment: roughly 18 received Ad26.COV2.S at low or high dose, single or two shots; 5 received placebo; per-sample allocation not given. Sample collection was performed on day 63 after the first vaccine or placebo injection. Here the sequenced sample was peripheral blood, taken in a trial of Ad26.COV2.S vaccine versus placebo. J is TRBJ2-6 and V is TRBV28, with 11 bases matching TRBD1. This receptor was identified in a person aged 18 to 59 who received the Ad26.COV2.S COVID-19 vaccine or a placebo. CDR3 DNA sequence: TGTGCCAGCAGTCCTGGACAGGGGGCGGATTCTGGGGCCAACGTCCTGACTTTC. Translated: CASSPGQGADSGANVLTF.